Below are 3 T cell receptor beta chains sequenced from a single sample in a study of shared clonotypes between healthy human individuals (dated by TCRdb to 2018 to 2020). Libraries were constructed by the immunoSEQ multiplex PCR assay. This is the immuneACCESS table as TCRdb keeps it, with only in-frame sequences that have V and J called. A part of the clones is gone; compared with another copy, unresolved V genes explain less than half, and the rest is unexplained. Here the sample has millions of clones; around 95% occur a single time. Approximately 0.13% of the sample is in the top ten clones. Sequencing was done on a sample of naive CD4+ T cells sorted from blood. The sample's cell subset or site label, decoded: CD45RA+ positively selected. The receptors shown here come from a man aged 18 to 30 in good health.

The rearrangement links TRBV28 to TRBJ1-6; 10 bases agree with TRBD1. CDR3 length: 15 amino acids. The trim removed 7 bases at V and 10 bases at J, leaving 10 bases unmatched. CDR1 is MDHEN and CDR2 is SYDVKM in the germline V gene. The CDR3 nucleotides read TGTGCCAGCACCCCACCGGGACAGGGGTCCTCACCCCTCCACTTT. Translated: CASTPPGQGSSPLHF.

V and J are TRBV5-4 and TRBJ1-2; D call uncertain. Germline V gene lookup returns CDR1 SGHNT and CDR2 YYREEE (reference sequence). This CDR3 has 13 amino acids. Deletions cut 3 bases from V and 5 bases from J, with 11 bases between. Written as DNA, the CDR3 is TGTGCCAGCAGCTCGGACGGTCGGTATGGCTACACCTTC. It codes for CASSSDGRYGYTF. Variable domain in full (rest from reference TRBV5-4 and TRBJ1-2): ETGVTQSPTHLIKTRGQQVTLRCSSQSGHNTVSWYQQALGQGPQFIFQYYREEENGRGNFPPRFSGLQFPNYSSELNVNALELDDSALYLCASSSDGRYGYTFGSGTRLTVV.

The chain uses TRBV9 and TRBJ1-2, with a weak D call TRBD1 (6 bases). Germline V CDR1 and CDR2: SGDLS, YYNGEE. This CDR3 is built from 14 residues. The V end lost 5 bases, the J end lost 2 bases, and 13 bases lay between the germline ends. CDR3 coding DNA: TGTGCCAGCAGACCCCAGGGGCTCAACTATGGCTACACCTTC. Translated: CASRPQGLNYGYTF. The variable domain in full, completed from reference TRBV9 and TRBJ1-2, reads DSGVTQTPKHLITATGQRVTLRCSPRSGDLSVYWYQQSLDQGLQFLIQYYNGEERAKGNILERFSAQQFPDLHSELNLSSLELGDSALYFCASRPQGLNYGYTFGSGTRLTVV.